This T cell receptor (beta chain) was sequenced in a study of T cells in Graves' hyperthyroidism and ophthalmopathy. Amplification of TCR beta CDR3 regions used RNA as the template. HTBI primers were employed in a first-round RT-PCR of the TCR CDR3. From the multiplex PCR reads, TCRdb called clonotypes with MiXCR, one entry per CDR3 protein. The sample lists some 350,000 distinct CDR3 sequences; 15% were seen once. Trimming took off 6 bases at V and 4 bases at J, with 12 bases between the two ends. Germline V lookup: CDR1 SGHTA, CDR2 FQGNSA. The CDR3 spans 14 residues. This clonotype has a count of ten or more. Patients with uncontrolled infections, other autoimmune diseases, pregnancy or lactation were excluded.

The clonotype originates from an older woman with Graves' ophthalmopathy. The chain combines TRBV7-2 with TRBJ2-2; a possible D gene is TRBD2 (5 bases). What was sequenced was blood. The chain's CDR3 is CASRRIATTGELFF. CDR3 nucleotide sequence: TGTGCCAGCAGGCGCATAGCGACCACCGGGGAGCTGTTTTTT.